This TCR beta chain was identified during a study of cytomegalovirus exposure and HLA in healthy donors. General observations from the study: Fewer N-insertions (relative to the approximately 700-donor mean) were reportedly seen in an Asian-associated ancestry cluster in a later analysis.

The germline V gene has CDR1 ENHRY and CDR2 SYGVKD. The J segment lost 5 bases and the V segment lost 8 bases, leaving 7 bases of the junction unmatched. The CDR3 contains 13 residues. A note on this clone: As yet, its antigen is unknown.

PCR employed 60 Vbeta and 13 Jbeta primers. Sequenced by immunoSEQ multiplex PCR; TCRdb stores in-frame clones only, minus some. With around 140,000 clones in the sample, the ten largest clones hold approximately 1.6%. The sample comprised PBMCs. The chain uses TRBV10-3 and TRBJ1-1; TRBD1 agrees at 8 bases. The source of this sequence is a woman aged 40 to 50 in good health and CMV-seropositive. CDR3: CAIGQTGATEAFF. The CDR3 coding sequence is TGTGCCATCGGACAGACAGGGGCAACTGAAGCTTTCTTT.